The T cell receptor beta chain described here comes from a study of shared clonotypes between healthy human individuals. Only Caucasian adults living in Nashville, Tennessee made up the donor group. Germline assignment: CDR1 SEHNR and CDR2 FQNEAQ (reference sequence). V lost 5 bases to trimming and J lost 6 bases; unmatched junction nucleotides: 2. The CDR3 length is 14 residues. Profiling relied on immunoSEQ multiplex PCR, and the TCRdb table lists in-frame clones only, not all of them. The sample includes 2,500,000 or so clones, 90% to 95% of them seen just once. Sequencing was done on a sample of naive CD4+ T cells sorted from blood. Sample subset: CD45RA+ positively selected. The source is a man in his late teens or twenties in good health. The chain links TRBV7-9 to TRBJ2-2, with 11 bases fitting TRBD2. As DNA, the CDR3 is TGTGCCAGCAGCACTAGCGGGAGCGCCGGGGAGCTGTTTTTT. It is translated as CASSTSGSAGELFF.